Below, one TCR beta chain is given with its context. This sample was included in a study of blood T cell repertoires in COVID-19. J gave up 2 bases and V 4 bases, and 9 bases lay outside the gene matches. The germline CDR1 and CDR2 sequences are SGHRS and YFSETQ. CDR3 length equals 15 residues. Sequencing used immunoSEQ multiplex PCR; TCRdb keeps in-frame clones, though not all of them. The data hold just under 65,000 clones, with around 80% observed a single time. The sequenced sample was peripheral blood. The chain combines TRBV5-1 with TRBJ2-7, with 7 nucleotides matching TRBD1. This TCR came from a human donor in a cohort sampled during active COVID-19. The CDR3 region is CASSRARTGAYEQYF. The DNA of the CDR3 is TGCGCCAGCAGCCGAGCGCGGACAGGTGCCTACGAGCAGTACTTC.